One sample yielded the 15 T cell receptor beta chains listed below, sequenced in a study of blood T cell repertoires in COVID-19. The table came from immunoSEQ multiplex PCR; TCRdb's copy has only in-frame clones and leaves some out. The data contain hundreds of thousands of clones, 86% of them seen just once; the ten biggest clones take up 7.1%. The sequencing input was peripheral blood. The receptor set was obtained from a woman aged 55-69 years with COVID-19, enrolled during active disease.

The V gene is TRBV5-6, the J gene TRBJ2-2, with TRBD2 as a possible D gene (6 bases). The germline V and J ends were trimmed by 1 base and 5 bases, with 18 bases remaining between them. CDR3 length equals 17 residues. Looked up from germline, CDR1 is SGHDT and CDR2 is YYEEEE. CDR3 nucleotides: TGTGCCAGCAGCTTGTCGGGGAGGACTCCCCGTACCGGGGAGCTGTTTTTT. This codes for CASSLSGRTPRTGELFF.

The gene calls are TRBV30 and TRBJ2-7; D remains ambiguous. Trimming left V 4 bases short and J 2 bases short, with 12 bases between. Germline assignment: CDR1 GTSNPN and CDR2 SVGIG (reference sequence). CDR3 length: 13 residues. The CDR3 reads CAWKTANPYEQYF. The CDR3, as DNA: TGTGCCTGGAAAACAGCTAACCCCTACGAGCAGTACTTC.

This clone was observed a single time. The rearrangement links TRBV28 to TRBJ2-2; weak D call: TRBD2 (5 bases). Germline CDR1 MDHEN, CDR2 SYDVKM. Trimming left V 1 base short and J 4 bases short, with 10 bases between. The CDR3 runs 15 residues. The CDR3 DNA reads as TGTGCCAGCAGTTTATCAGGACTCTTCACCGGGGAGCTGTTTTTT. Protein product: CASSLSGLFTGELFF.

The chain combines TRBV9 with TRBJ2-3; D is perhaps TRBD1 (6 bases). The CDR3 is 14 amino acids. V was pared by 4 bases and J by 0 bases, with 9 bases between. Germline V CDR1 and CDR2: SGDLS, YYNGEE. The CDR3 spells CASSQDSSTDTQYF. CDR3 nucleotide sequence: TGTGCCAGCAGCCAGGACAGTAGCACAGATACGCAGTATTTT.

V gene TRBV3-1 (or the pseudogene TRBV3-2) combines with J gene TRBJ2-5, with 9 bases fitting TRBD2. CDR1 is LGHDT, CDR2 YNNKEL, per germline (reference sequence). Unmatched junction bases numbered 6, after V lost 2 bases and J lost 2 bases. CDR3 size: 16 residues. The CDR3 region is CASSQSSGDAQETQYF. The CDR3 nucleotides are TGTGCCAGCAGCCAATCTAGCGGGGACGCTCAAGAGACCCAGTACTTC.

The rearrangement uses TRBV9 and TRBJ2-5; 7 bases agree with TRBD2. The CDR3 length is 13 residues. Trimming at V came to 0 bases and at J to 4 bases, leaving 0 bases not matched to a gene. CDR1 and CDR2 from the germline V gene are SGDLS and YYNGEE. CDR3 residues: CASSVGEGETQYF. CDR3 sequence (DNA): TGTGCCAGCAGCGTAGGGGAGGGAGAGACCCAGTACTTC.

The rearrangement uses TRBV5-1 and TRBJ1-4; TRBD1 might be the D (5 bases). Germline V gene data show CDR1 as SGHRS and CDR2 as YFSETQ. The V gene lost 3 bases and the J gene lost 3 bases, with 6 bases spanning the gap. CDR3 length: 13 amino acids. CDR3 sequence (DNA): TGCGCCAGCAGCTCGGGGGCTAATGAAAAACTGTTTTTT. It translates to CASSSGANEKLFF.

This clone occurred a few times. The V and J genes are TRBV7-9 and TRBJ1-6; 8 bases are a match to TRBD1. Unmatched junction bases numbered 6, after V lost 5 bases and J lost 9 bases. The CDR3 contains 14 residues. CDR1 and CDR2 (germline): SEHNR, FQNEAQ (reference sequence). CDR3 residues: CASSRQGLGSPLHF. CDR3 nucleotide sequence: TGTGCCAGCAGCCGACAGGGGTTAGGTTCACCCCTCCACTTT.

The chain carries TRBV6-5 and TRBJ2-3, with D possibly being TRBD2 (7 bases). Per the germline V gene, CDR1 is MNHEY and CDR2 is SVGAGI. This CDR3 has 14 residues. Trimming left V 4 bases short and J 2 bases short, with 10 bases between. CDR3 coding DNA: TGTGCCAGCAGTTTACGGGGGGCCACAGATACGCAGTATTTT. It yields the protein CASSLRGATDTQYF.

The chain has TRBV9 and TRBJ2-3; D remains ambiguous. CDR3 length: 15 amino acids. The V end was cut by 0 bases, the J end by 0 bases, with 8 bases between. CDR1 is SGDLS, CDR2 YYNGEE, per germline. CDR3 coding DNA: TGTGCCAGCAGCGTAGTCGGCGGTAGCACAGATACGCAGTATTTT. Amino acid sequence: CASSVVGGSTDTQYF. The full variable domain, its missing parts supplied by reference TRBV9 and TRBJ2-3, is DSGVTQTPKHLITATGQRVTLRCSPRSGDLSVYWYQQSLDQGLQFLIQYYNGEERAKGNILERFSAQQFPDLHSELNLSSLELGDSALYFCASSVVGGSTDTQYFGPGTRLTVL.

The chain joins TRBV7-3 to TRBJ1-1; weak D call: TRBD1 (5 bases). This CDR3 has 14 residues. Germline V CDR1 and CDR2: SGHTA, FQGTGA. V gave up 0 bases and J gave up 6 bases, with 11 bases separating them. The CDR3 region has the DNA TGTGCCAGCAGCTTAACGTCTTGGGGCGCTGAAGCTTTCTTT. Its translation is CASSLTSWGAEAFF. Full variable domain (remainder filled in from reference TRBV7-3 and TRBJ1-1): GAGVSQTPSNKVTEKGKYVELRCDPISGHTALYWYRQSLGQGPEFLIYFQGTGAADDSGLPNDRFFAVRPEGSVSTLKIQRTERGDSAVYLCASSLTSWGAEAFFGQGTRLTVV.

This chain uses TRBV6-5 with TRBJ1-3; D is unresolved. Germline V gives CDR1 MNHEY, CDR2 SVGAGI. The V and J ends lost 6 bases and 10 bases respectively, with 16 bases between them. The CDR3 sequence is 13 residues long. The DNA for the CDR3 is TGTGCCAGCAGACACCCAGCGGGTTGGACCATATATTTT. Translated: CASRHPAGWTIYF.

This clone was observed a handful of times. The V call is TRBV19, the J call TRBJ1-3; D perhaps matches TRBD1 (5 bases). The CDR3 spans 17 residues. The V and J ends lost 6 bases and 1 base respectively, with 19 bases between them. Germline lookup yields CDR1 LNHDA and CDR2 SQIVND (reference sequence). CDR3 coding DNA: TGTGCCAGTAGCCACCCCGGCAGGGTAACATCTGGAAACACCATATATTTT. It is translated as CASSHPGRVTSGNTIYF. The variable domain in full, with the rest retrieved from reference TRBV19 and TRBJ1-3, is DGGITQSPKYLFRKEGQNVTLSCEQNLNHDAMYWYRQDPGQGLRLIYYSQIVNDFQKGDIAEGYSVSREKKESFPLTVTSAQKNPTAFYLCASSHPGRVTSGNTIYFGEGSWLTVV.

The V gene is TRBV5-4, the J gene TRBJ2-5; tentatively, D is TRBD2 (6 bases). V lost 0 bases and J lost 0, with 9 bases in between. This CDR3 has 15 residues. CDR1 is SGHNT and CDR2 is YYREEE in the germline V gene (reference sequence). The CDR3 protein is CASSLGPGDQETQYF. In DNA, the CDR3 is TGTGCCAGCAGCTTGGGCCCGGGGGACCAAGAGACCCAGTACTTC. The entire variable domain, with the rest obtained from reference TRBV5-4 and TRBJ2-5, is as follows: ETGVTQSPTHLIKTRGQQVTLRCSSQSGHNTVSWYQQALGQGPQFIFQYYREEENGRGNFPPRFSGLQFPNYSSELNVNALELDDSALYLCASSLGPGDQETQYFGPGTRLLVL.

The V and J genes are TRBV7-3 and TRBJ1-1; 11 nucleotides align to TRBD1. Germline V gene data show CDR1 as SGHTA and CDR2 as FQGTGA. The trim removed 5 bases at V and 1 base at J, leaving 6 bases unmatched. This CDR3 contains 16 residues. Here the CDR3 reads CASSPGQGAPNTEAFF. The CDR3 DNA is TGTGCCAGCAGCCCTGGACAGGGGGCCCCGAACACTGAAGCTTTCTTT.